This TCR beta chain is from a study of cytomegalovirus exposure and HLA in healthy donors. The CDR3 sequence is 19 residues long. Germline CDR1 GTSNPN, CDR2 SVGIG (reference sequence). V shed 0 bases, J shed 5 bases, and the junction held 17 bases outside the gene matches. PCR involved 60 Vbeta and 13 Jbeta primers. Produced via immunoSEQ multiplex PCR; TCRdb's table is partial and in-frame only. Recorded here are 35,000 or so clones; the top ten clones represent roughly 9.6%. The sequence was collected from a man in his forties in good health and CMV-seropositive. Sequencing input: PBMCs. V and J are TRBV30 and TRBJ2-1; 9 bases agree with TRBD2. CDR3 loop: CAWSVIGLASQKGDNEQFF. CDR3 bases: TGTGCCTGGAGTGTAATAGGACTAGCGAGCCAGAAAGGCGACAATGAGCAGTTCTTC.